This note documents a single T cell receptor beta chain sequence. Random hexamers were used to reverse transcribe an amount of about 0.45 to 1 ug RNA. Each CDR3 protein is one row after TCRdb ran MiXCR on the immunoSEQ multiplex PCR reads. The table lists tens of thousands of distinct CDR3 sequences, around nine tenths of them singletons. This sample is part of a study of CD8 T cells in Susac syndrome. The T cells that were sequenced for TCR beta were CD8+ and CD4+ cells from blood. The germline gives CDR1 MNHEY, CDR2 SMNVEV (reference sequence). With V trimmed by 6 bases and J by 7 bases, 6 bases remained unmatched. This CDR3 contains 14 residues.

The material sequenced was CD8+ T cells from PBMCs. V gene TRBV27 combines with J gene TRBJ1-5; TRBD1 matches at 10 bases. The clonotype was recovered from a human donor with multiple sclerosis. CDR3 bases: TGTGCCAGCAGGTTGACAGGGGGCGAACAGCCCCAGCATTTT. Amino acid sequence: CASRLTGGEQPQHF.